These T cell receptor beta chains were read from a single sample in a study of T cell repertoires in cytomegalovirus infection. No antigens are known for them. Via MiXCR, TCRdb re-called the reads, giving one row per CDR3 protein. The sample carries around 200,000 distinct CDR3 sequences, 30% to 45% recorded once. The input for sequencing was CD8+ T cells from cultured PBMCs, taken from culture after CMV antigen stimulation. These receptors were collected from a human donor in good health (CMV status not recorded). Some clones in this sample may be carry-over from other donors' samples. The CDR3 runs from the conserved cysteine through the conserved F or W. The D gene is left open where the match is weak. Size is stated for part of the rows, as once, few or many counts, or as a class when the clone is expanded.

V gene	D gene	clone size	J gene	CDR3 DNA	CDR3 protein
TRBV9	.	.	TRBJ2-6	TGTGCCAGCAGCGTACTCAGGGCTGGGGCCAACGTCCTGACTTTC	CASSVLRAGANVLTF
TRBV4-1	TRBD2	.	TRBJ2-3	TGTGCCAGCGTATCCTCCGGGACTAGTCACACAGATACGCAGTATTTT	CASVSSGTSHTDTQYF
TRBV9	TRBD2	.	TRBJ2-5	TGTGCCAGCAGCGTAGAGACTAGCGGGGGAGAGACCCAGTACTTC	CASSVETSGGETQYF
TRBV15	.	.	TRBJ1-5	TGTGCCACCAGCAGAGCTAATCTCAATCAGCCCCAGCATTTT	CATSRANLNQPQHF
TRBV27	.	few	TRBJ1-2	TGTGCCAGCAGTTTATCGCCCGGGGCAGTCTATGGCTACACCTTC	CASSLSPGAVYGYTF
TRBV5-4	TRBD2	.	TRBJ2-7	TGTGCCAGCAGCCCACTAGCGAGCGGGATAAGCTCCTACGAGCAGTACTTC	CASSPLASGISSYEQYF
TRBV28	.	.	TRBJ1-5	TGTGCCAGCAGCTGGATTGCCATTCGCAATCAGCCCCAGCATTTT	CASSWIAIRNQPQHF
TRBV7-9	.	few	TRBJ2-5	TGTGCCAGCACCTTCGGGGAAGAGACCCAGTACTTC	CASTFGEETQYF
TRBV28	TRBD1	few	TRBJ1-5	TGTGCCAGCAGTGACGGGACAGGTGGGCTCCCCGGTCAGCCCCAGCATTTT	CASSDGTGGLPGQPQHF
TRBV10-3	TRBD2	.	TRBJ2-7	TGTGCCATCCTACGTCCCGGGACTAGCGGGAGGGAGAAGGACTACGAGCAGTACTTC	CAILRPGTSGREKDYEQYF
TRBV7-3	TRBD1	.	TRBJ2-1	TGTGCCAGCAGCCCCGGCCAGGGGGCGCCCGAGCAGTTCTTC	CASSPGQGAPEQFF
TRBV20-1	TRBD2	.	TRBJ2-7	TGCAGTGCTAGCTCCGGGACTAGCGGGGGCCTCTCCTACGAGCAGTACTTC	CSASSGTSGGLSYEQYF
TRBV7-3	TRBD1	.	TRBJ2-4	TGTGCCAGCAGCTTAGGGACAGGGGCCTCAAACATTCAGTACTTC	CASSLGTGASNIQYF
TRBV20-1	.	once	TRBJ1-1	TGCAGTGCTAGAGAGGGGTTCTGGAACACTGAATCTTTCTTT	CSAREGFWNTESFF
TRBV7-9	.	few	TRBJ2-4	TGTGCCAGCAGTCAGGGTGAAAACATTCAGTACTTC	CASSQGENIQYF
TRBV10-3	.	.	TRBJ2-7	TGTGCCATCAGTGAGTACAGGTTCCACTACGAGCAGTACTTC	CAISEYRFHYEQYF
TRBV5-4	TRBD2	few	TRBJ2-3	TGTGCCAGCAGCGCGTTGGGCGGGGGGGCTACAGATACGCAGTATTTT	CASSALGGGATDTQYF
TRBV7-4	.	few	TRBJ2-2	TGTGCCAGCAGCTTACCTACAGGTTCTCGCACCGGGGAGCTGTTTTTT	CASSLPTGSRTGELFF
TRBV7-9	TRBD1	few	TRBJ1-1	TGTGCCAGCAGCTCAGACAGGGAGAAAGCTTTCTTT	CASSSDREKAFF
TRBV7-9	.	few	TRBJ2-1	TGTGCCAGCAGCTTAGGGTCTCGGGCTTTTCATGAGCAGTTCTTC	CASSLGSRAFHEQFF
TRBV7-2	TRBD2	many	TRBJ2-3	TGTGCCAGCAGCTCCCCCGGACTAGCGAAGACAGATACGCAGTATTTT	CASSSPGLAKTDTQYF
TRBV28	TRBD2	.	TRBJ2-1	TGTGCCAGCAAGAAGCTAGCGGGAGTCTACAATGAGCAGTTCTTC	CASKKLAGVYNEQFF
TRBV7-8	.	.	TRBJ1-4	TGTGCCAGCAGCTTGAGGAGCTCAACTAATGAAAAACTGTTTTTT	CASSLRSSTNEKLFF
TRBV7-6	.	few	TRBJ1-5	TGTGCCAGCAGCTTAGTTCTTGCAGGCCTCAATCAGCCCCAGCATTTT	CASSLVLAGLNQPQHF
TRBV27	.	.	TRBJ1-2	TGTGCCAGCAGTTTAAGTAGAAGTCCCGACTATGGCTACACCTTC	CASSLSRSPDYGYTF
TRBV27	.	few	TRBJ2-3	TGTGCCAGCAGTTTATCCACAGACACAGATACGCAGTATTTT	CASSLSTDTDTQYF
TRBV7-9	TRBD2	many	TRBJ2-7	TGTGCCAGCAGCCCACGGACTAGCGGGAGTTACGAGCAGTACTTC	CASSPRTSGSYEQYF
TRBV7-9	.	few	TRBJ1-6	TGTGCCAGCACCCCGATATTGGGCACGGGGAATTCACCCCTCCACTTT	CASTPILGTGNSPLHF
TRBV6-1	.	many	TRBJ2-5	TGTGCCAGCAGTGCTCGGGTCAGGGGGAGGAAGACCCAGTACTTC	CASSARVRGRKTQYF
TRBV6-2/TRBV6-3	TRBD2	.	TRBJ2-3	TGTGCCAGCAGATCCGGGACTAGCGGGAGCGACCTGGTTGGTACGCAGTATTTT	CASRSGTSGSDLVGTQYF
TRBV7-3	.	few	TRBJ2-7	TGTGCCAGCAGCTCGGACCGGGGGGAGCAGTACTTC	CASSSDRGEQYF
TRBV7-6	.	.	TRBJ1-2	TGTGCAAGCAGCTTGATGTTTGGCGCCCCCAACTATGGCTACACCTTC	CASSLMFGAPNYGYTF
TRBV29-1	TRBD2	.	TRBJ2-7	TGCAGCGTAAAGACTAGCGGGAGGAGTGAGCAGTACTTC	CSVKTSGRSEQYF
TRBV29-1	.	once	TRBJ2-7	TGCAGCGTTACCGGGACGGATTCCTACGAGCAGTACTTC	CSVTGTDSYEQYF
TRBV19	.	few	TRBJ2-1	TGTGCCAGTAGTATAGAACACTCCTCCTACAATGAGCAGTTCTTC	CASSIEHSSYNEQFF
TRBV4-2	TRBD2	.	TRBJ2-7	TGTGCCAGCAGCCAAGCCCCCGAGCGGGGATACTACGAGCAGTACTTC	CASSQAPERGYYEQYF
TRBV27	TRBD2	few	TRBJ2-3	TGTGCCAGCAGTTGGACTAGCGGAGATACGCAGTATTTT	CASSWTSGDTQYF
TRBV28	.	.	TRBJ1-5	TGTGCCAGCAGTTCTATGGGCGGAGTTAACGGGCCCCAGCATTTT	CASSSMGGVNGPQHF
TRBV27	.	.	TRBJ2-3	TGTGCCAGCAGTTTCAAGGGGGATACGCAGTATTTT	CASSFKGDTQYF
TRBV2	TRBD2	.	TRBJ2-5	TGTGCCAGCAGCGTCGGGACTAGCGGATTCCAAGAGACCCAGTACTTC	CASSVGTSGFQETQYF
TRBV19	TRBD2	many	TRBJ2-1	TGTGCCAGTAGTATTGGACTAGCGGGTTCCAATGAGCAGTTCTTC	CASSIGLAGSNEQFF
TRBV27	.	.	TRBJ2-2	TGTGCCAGCAGTTATCAAAGTGGAGGGAACACCGGGGAGCTGTTTTTT	CASSYQSGGNTGELFF
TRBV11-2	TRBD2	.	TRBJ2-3	TGTGCCAGCAGCACCCTAGCGGAGAGGGGCGCAGATACGCAGTATTTT	CASSTLAERGADTQYF
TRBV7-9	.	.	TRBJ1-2	TGTGCCAGCAGCCGTGGGGGATCTATTGAGGCTAACTATGGCTACACCTTC	CASSRGGSIEANYGYTF
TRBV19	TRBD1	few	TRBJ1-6	TGTGCCAGTAGTGTCCGGGACAGAAGGAGCTCCTATAATTCACCCCTCCACTTT	CASSVRDRRSSYNSPLHF
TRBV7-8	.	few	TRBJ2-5	TGTGCCAGCAGTGACAAGACGGAGACCCAGTACTTC	CASSDKTETQYF
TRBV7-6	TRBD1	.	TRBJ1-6	TGTGCCAGCAGCCCCACAACAGGGGCTGCTTCACCCCTCCACTTT	CASSPTTGAASPLHF
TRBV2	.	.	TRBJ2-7	TGTGCCAGCAGTGATGGTGAGGGTTGGGAGCAGTACTTC	CASSDGEGWEQYF